This T cell receptor beta chain was observed in a study of shared clonotypes between healthy human individuals. Approximately 90 million PBMCs went into genomic DNA for unsorted samples. Template amounts of approximately 300 ng DNA, roughly 28,000 T cell genomes, were employed in unsorted PBMC replicate PCRs. Clones were read by immunoSEQ multiplex PCR, and TCRdb kept only the in-frame ones, dropping some. The data show some 470,000 clones, about 82% seen once. With 6 bases removed from V and 10 bases from J, the gap between germline ends came to 21 bases. Per germline, CDR1 MNHNY and CDR2 SVGAGI (reference sequence). The CDR3 is 14 residues long.

V gene TRBV6-6 combines with J gene TRBJ1-1; D remains unclear. Input material: PBMCs. The TCR originated in a woman in her thirties or forties in good health. Some clones in this sample may be carry-over from other donors' samples. CDR3 in amino acids: CASSPPGAGLGAFF. CDR3 coding DNA: TGTGCCAGCAGCCCCCCGGGTGCAGGCCTCGGAGCTTTCTTT.